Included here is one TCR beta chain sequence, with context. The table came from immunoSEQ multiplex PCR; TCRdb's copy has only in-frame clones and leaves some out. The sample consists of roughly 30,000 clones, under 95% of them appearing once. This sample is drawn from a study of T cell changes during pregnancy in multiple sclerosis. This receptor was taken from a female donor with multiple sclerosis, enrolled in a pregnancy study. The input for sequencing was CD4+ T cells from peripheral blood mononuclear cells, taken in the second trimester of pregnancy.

Written as DNA, the CDR3 is TGTGCCAGCAGCGGCAATAGCGGGAGTTCTTACGACGAGCAGTACTTC. This sequence encodes CASSGNSGSSYDEQYF. The chain recombines TRBV9 with TRBJ2-7; 9 nucleotides align to TRBD2. Looked up from germline, CDR1 is SGDLS and CDR2 is YYNGEE. This CDR3 has 16 amino acids. Losses at the gene ends were 3 bases for V and 5 bases for J; bases not matched to a gene: 12. Drawing the rest from reference TRBV9 and TRBJ2-7, the complete variable domain is DSGVTQTPKHLITATGQRVTLRCSPRSGDLSVYWYQQSLDQGLQFLIQYYNGEERAKGNILERFSAQQFPDLHSELNLSSLELGDSALYFCASSGNSGSSYDEQYFGPGTRLTVT.